The rows below give T cell receptor beta chains drawn from one sample of a study of cytomegalovirus exposure and HLA in healthy donors. Sequencing was performed with immunoSEQ multiplex PCR; in TCRdb, only in-frame clones are kept and a portion is missing. The data hold about 200,000 clones, with more than 65% observed a single time. Input material: PBMCs. The receptors come from a woman under 40 in good health and CMV-seronegative. Each CDR3 is given with its conserved first and last residue. D genes are given only for firm matches. Size tells how often a clone was seen (once, few, many) or the class of an expanded clone, and some rows leave it out.

>TRBJ2-5|-|TRBV5-6|TRBD2
CASSATSGSGAPQETQYF
TGTGCCAGCAGCGCGACTAGCGGGAGTGGAGCACCCCAAGAGACCCAGTACTTC
>TRBJ1-5|-|TRBV30|-
CAWSRGLLDQPQHF
TGTGCCTGGAGTAGAGGGTTGTTAGATCAGCCCCAGCATTTT
>TRBJ1-1|-|TRBV6-5|-
CASRTNLENTEAFF
TGTGCCAGCAGGACTAACTTAGAGAACACTGAAGCTTTCTTT
>TRBJ2-7|-|TRBV5-4|TRBD1
CASSFDRGPFYEQYF
TGTGCCAGCAGCTTCGACAGGGGGCCCTTTTACGAGCAGTACTTC
>TRBJ2-2|few|TRBV19|TRBD2
CASSLRGTGTSGLVGELFF
TGTGCCAGTAGTCTCCGGGGAACAGGGACTAGCGGGCTAGTGGGGGAGCTGTTTTTT
>TRBJ2-1|-|TRBV5-1|-
CASSLGKGLTYNEQFF
TGCGCCAGCAGCTTAGGAAAGGGGCTTACCTACAATGAGCAGTTCTTC
>TRBJ2-1|-|TRBV15|-
CATSRRGLRDYNNEQFF
TGTGCCACCAGCAGAAGGGGACTCCGCGACTACAACAATGAGCAGTTCTTC
>TRBJ2-7|-|TRBV5-1|TRBD1
CASSLVRQGAGEQYF
TGCGCCAGCAGCTTGGTCAGACAGGGGGCGGGAGAGCAGTACTTC
>TRBJ1-4|few|TRBV4-1|-
CASSQRSGVLTNEKLFF
TGCGCCAGCAGCCAGAGATCAGGGGTTCTAACTAATGAAAAACTGTTTTTT
>TRBJ2-7|-|TRBV28|TRBD2
CASQTSGTSYEQYF
TGTGCCAGCCAGACTAGCGGGACATCCTACGAGCAGTACTTC
>TRBJ2-1|-|TRBV10-3|TRBD2
CAISEGLVGTAHEQFF
TGTGCCATCAGTGAGGGACTAGTCGGAACCGCTCATGAGCAGTTCTTC
>TRBJ1-4|-|TRBV4-1|-
CASSHHRETNEKLFF
TGCGCCAGCAGCCATCACAGGGAGACTAATGAAAAACTGTTTTTT
>TRBJ1-1|-|TRBV6-4|-
CASSPTGTEAFF
TGTGCCAGCAGCCCGACCGGGACTGAAGCTTTCTTT
>TRBJ1-1|few|TRBV6-1|-
CASSGQSNTEAFF
TGTGCCAGCAGCGGACAGTCGAACACTGAAGCTTTCTTT
>TRBJ2-7|-|TRBV11-2|-
CASSPSDEQYF
TGTGCCAGCAGCCCGTCGGACGAGCAGTACTTC
>TRBJ2-5|many|TRBV15|-
CATSRVNPGETQYF
TGTGCCACCAGCAGAGTAAACCCAGGGGAGACCCAGTACTTC
>TRBJ2-7|-|TRBV19|-
CASRDGVSYEQYF
TGTGCCAGTAGGGACGGGGTATCCTACGAGCAGTACTTC
>TRBJ2-1|-|TRBV19|-
CASSIVTGWSGRSGDVFF
TGTGCCAGTAGTATAGTTACAGGTTGGTCTGGTCGGTCAGGGGATGTGTTCTTC
>TRBJ1-2|-|TRBV4-2|-
CASSQGTVESYTF
TGTGCCAGCAGCCAAGGTACCGTGGAGAGCTACACCTTC
>TRBJ2-7|-|TRBV6-5|TRBD1
CASSKGQGTTYEQYF
TGTGCCAGCAGTAAGGGACAGGGGACGACCTACGAGCAGTACTTC
>TRBJ2-3|-|TRBV4-3|-
CASSQGIYERTTDTQYF
TGCGCCAGCAGCCAAGGAATCTACGAAAGGACTACAGATACGCAGTATTTT
>TRBJ2-5|-|TRBV6-5|TRBD2
CASKNPGRGQETQYF
TGTGCCAGTAAAAATCCGGGGAGGGGCCAAGAGACCCAGTACTTC
>TRBJ1-1|few|TRBV18|TRBD1
CASSSTGVGSEAFF
TGTGCCAGCTCATCCACAGGGGTCGGATCTGAAGCTTTCTTT
>TRBJ2-3|-|TRBV4-1|TRBD2
CASSHHPGGRRNTDTQYF
TGCGCCAGCAGCCATCACCCGGGGGGGAGACGGAACACAGATACGCAGTATTTT
>TRBJ2-5|-|TRBV5-6|-
CASSFGRAQETQYF
TGTGCCAGCAGCTTCGGGCGGGCCCAAGAGACCCAGTACTTC
>TRBJ2-1|-|TRBV30|TRBD1
CAWSPGTGRNEQFF
TGTGCCTGGAGTCCCGGGACAGGGAGGAATGAGCAGTTCTTC
>TRBJ2-3|-|TRBV21-1|-
CASSPEVPSRSGTNTQYF
TGTGCCAGCAGCCCGGAGGTCCCTTCCCGGAGCGGGACAAATACGCAGTATTTT
>TRBJ1-2|-|TRBV7-9|-
CASSLSGDWDGYTF
TGTGCCAGCAGCTTATCGGGAGATTGGGATGGCTACACCTTC
>TRBJ1-5|-|TRBV19|-
CASSPTRGPQHF
TGTGCCAGTAGTCCAACACGTGGGCCCCAGCATTTT
>TRBJ2-5|-|TRBV5-4|-
CASSLVAGPQETQYF
TGTGCCAGCAGCTTGGTTGCAGGCCCCCAAGAGACCCAGTACTTC
>TRBJ1-4|-|TRBV4-3|TRBD1
CASSQGPGDRVNEKLFF
TGCGCCAGCAGCCAAGGGCCGGGGGACAGGGTTAACGAAAAACTGTTTTTT
>TRBJ2-7|-|TRBV19|-
CASSAGVLTYEQYF
TGTGCCAGTAGCGCAGGGGTTTTAACCTACGAGCAGTACTTC
>TRBJ1-1|-|TRBV27|-
CASSLGEGPGPQNTEAFF
TGTGCCAGCAGTTTAGGGGAGGGACCGGGACCCCAGAACACTGAAGCTTTCTTT
>TRBJ2-6|-|TRBV7-9|TRBD1
CASSYDRGLYSGANVLTF
TGTGCCAGCAGCTACGACAGGGGGCTTTACTCTGGGGCCAACGTCCTGACTTTC
>TRBJ2-4|few|TRBV4-1|TRBD1
CASSHRPSGQLAKNIQYF
TGCGCCAGCAGCCACCGACCTTCGGGACAGTTAGCCAAAAACATTCAGTACTTC
>TRBJ1-2|-|TRBV6-6|-
CASSSGASGYTF
TGTGCCAGCAGTTCAGGGGCGTCGGGCTACACCTTC
>TRBJ2-1|-|TRBV10-3|-
CAISEISSEQFF
TGTGCCATCAGTGAAATTAGCAGTGAGCAGTTCTTC
>TRBJ2-7|-|TRBV7-3|TRBD1
CASSLDRGYEQYF
TGTGCCAGCAGCTTAGACAGGGGTTACGAGCAGTACTTC
>TRBJ2-7|few|TRBV5-1|-
CASSVSLGPGGYEQYF
TGCGCCAGCAGCGTAAGCCTAGGACCCGGGGGCTACGAGCAGTACTTC
>TRBJ2-7|-|TRBV5-1|TRBD2
CASSFTGGYEQYF
TGCGCCAGCAGCTTCACGGGGGGCTACGAGCAGTACTTC
>TRBJ1-4|-|TRBV18|-
CASSRKEAGEKLFF
TGTGCCAGCTCACGCAAGGAGGCAGGTGAAAAACTGTTTTTT
>TRBJ1-2|few|TRBV5-4|TRBD1
CASSLGGTNYGYTF
TGTGCCAGCAGCTTAGGGGGCACTAACTATGGCTACACCTTC
>TRBJ2-1|few|TRBV6-6|TRBD2
CASTKLAGDYNEQFF
TGTGCCAGCACCAAACTAGCGGGAGACTACAATGAGCAGTTCTTC
>TRBJ2-1|once|TRBV10-3|TRBD1
CAISGWTGVNEQFF
TGTGCCATCAGTGGTTGGACAGGGGTAAATGAGCAGTTCTTC
>TRBJ2-1|once|TRBV11-2|-
CASSLNSKEQFF
TGTGCCAGCAGCTTAAATAGTAAGGAGCAGTTCTTC
>TRBJ1-2|-|TRBV5-6|-
CASSSFPTGSYGYTF
TGTGCCAGCAGCTCTTTCCCGACAGGATCCTATGGCTACACCTTC
>TRBJ2-3|-|TRBV4-3|TRBD2
CASSQDGPGLAPTDTQYF
TGCGCCAGCAGCCAAGATGGCCCGGGACTAGCTCCCACAGATACGCAGTATTTT
>TRBJ1-2|-|TRBV5-1|-
CASSLEDSWYGYTF
TGCGCCAGCAGCTTGGAGGACAGTTGGTATGGCTACACCTTC
>TRBJ2-5|-|TRBV27|-
CASSPNQETQYF
TGTGCCAGCAGTCCTAACCAAGAGACCCAGTACTTC
>TRBJ2-5|few|TRBV5-6|-
CASSLVNTQETQYF
TGTGCCAGCAGCTTGGTGAACACCCAAGAGACCCAGTACTTC
>TRBJ1-3|many|TRBV5-1|-
CASSLAPQASSGNTIYF
TGCGCCAGCAGCTTGGCCCCCCAGGCCAGCTCTGGAAACACCATATATTTT
>TRBJ1-3|-|TRBV5-6|-
CASSQEGVKRNTIYF
TGTGCCAGCAGCCAGGAAGGGGTAAAGCGAAACACCATATATTTT
>TRBJ2-2|-|TRBV9|-
CASSPRTANTGELFF
TGTGCCAGCAGCCCCCGGACAGCGAACACCGGGGAGCTGTTTTTT
>TRBJ2-5|-|TRBV7-7|-
CASSLRDRETQYF
TGTGCTAGCAGCTTGCGGGACAGAGAGACCCAGTACTTC
>TRBJ2-6|-|TRBV18|-
CASSPNSGANVLTF
TGTGCCAGCTCACCCAACTCTGGGGCCAACGTCCTGACTTTC
>TRBJ2-2|once|TRBV7-2|-
CASSSFRGTGELFF
TGTGCCAGCAGCTCCTTTAGGGGAACCGGGGAGCTGTTTTTT
>TRBJ2-7|-|TRBV5-6|TRBD1
CASSKGTGTYEQYF
TGTGCCAGCAGCAAAGGGACAGGCACCTACGAGCAGTACTTC